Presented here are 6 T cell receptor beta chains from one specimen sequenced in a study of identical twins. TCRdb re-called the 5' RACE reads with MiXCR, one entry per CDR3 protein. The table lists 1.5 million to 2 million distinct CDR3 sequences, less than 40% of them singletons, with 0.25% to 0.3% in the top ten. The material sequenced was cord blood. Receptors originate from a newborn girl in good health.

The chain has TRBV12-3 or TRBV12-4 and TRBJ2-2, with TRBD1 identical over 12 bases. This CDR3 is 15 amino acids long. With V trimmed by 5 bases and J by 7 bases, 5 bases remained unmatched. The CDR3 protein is CASSPGDRGHGELFF. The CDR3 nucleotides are TGTGCCAGCAGTCCTGGGGACAGGGGGCACGGGGAGCTGTTTTTT.

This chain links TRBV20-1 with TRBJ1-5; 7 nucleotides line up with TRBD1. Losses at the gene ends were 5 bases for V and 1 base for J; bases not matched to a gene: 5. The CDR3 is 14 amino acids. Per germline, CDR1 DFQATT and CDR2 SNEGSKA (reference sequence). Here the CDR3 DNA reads TGCAGTGCTGACCCCAGGGGGAGCAATCAGCCCCAGCATTTT. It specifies CSADPRGSNQPQHF.

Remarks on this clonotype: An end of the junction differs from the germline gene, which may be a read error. CDR3 loop: CASSYSKLAGINQETRYF. As DNA, the CDR3 is TGTGCCAGCAGTTACTCGAAACTAGCGGGGATCAACCAAGAGACCCGGTACTTC. This chain links TRBV6-5 with TRBJ2-5; the match to TRBD2 covers 10 bases. The CDR3 spans 18 residues. Looked up from germline, CDR1 is MNHEY and CDR2 is SVGAGI.

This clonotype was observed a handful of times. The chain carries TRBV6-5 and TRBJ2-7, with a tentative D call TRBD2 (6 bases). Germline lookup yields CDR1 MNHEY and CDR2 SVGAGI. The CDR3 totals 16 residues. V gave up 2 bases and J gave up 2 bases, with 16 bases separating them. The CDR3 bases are TGTGCCAGCAGTTACAGGAGGGCGGGGAGGACCTACGAGCAGTACTTC. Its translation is CASSYRRAGRTYEQYF.

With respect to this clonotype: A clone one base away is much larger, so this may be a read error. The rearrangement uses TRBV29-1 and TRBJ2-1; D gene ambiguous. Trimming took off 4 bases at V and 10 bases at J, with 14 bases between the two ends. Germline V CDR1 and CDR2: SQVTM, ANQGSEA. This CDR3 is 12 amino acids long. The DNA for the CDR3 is TGCAGCGTTGCCCCCCGCTCCTACGAGCAGTTCTTC. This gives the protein CSVAPRSYEQFF.

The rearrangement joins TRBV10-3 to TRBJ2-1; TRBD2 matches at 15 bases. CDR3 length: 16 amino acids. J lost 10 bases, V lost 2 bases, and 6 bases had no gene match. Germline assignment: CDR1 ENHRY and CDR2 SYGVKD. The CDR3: CAISEEGLAGGGEQFF. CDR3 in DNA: TGTGCCATCAGTGAGGAGGGACTAGCGGGAGGTGGAGAGCAGTTCTTC.